This passage covers 4 T cell receptor beta chains from one sample sequenced in a study of post-analysis software for immune sequencing data. Study-wide results and limits: When patients were compared with controls, four to six TRBV segments were more frequent, TRBV5-6, TRBV5-1 and TRBV20-1 among them.

These receptors have no known antigen. cDNA libraries for TCR beta contained unique molecular identifiers. Via MiXCR, TCRdb re-called the PCR reads, giving one row per CDR3 protein. The data contain about 200,000 distinct CDR3 sequences, 29% of them seen just once; the ten biggest clones take up more than 3%. Sequencing used blood. These receptors originate from a girl aged 2-17 years with multiple sclerosis.

This clonotype has a handful of counts. The chain uses TRBV10-3 and TRBJ2-1, with 9 bases that match TRBD2. Germline V gene sequence: CDR1 ENHRY, CDR2 SYGVKD. The CDR3 is 15 amino acids. Germline trimming cut 3 bases from V and 8 bases from J; bases unmatched to any gene: 8. Here the CDR3 reads CAISEAGGYGHEQFF. CDR3 nucleotides: TGTGCCATCAGTGAAGCGGGGGGATACGGGCATGAGCAGTTCTTC.

In this sample, this clonotype turned up many times. The chain joins TRBV5-1 to TRBJ2-3; D could derive from TRBD1 or TRBD2 (6 bases each). The CDR3 extends over 15 amino acids. CDR1 and CDR2 (germline): SGHRS, YFSETQ. Trimming stripped 3 bases from V and 4 bases from J, with 15 bases between. The CDR3 loop is CASSSQGIAADTQYF. CDR3 nucleotides: TGCGCCAGCAGCTCCCAGGGGATAGCGGCAGATACGCAGTATTTT.

The chain employs TRBV12-3 or TRBV12-4 and TRBJ2-5; 11 nucleotides align to TRBD2. CDR3 length: 16 residues. V trimming: 5 bases; J trimming: 0 bases; junction bases outside the gene matches: 5. CDR3 residues: CASSAGLAVNQETQYF. Here the CDR3 DNA reads TGTGCCAGCAGTGCGGGACTAGCGGTAAACCAAGAGACCCAGTACTTC.

This clonotype was recorded many times. CDR3 amino acids: CASMDRSSNYGYTF. DNA for the CDR3: TGTGCCAGCATGGACCGAAGTTCGAACTATGGCTACACCTTC. The rearrangement joins TRBV6-6 to TRBJ1-2; no definite D call. Trimming removed 7 bases from V and 2 bases from J, with 14 bases in between. The CDR3 runs 14 residues. Germline V CDR1 and CDR2: MNHNY, SVGAGI (reference sequence).